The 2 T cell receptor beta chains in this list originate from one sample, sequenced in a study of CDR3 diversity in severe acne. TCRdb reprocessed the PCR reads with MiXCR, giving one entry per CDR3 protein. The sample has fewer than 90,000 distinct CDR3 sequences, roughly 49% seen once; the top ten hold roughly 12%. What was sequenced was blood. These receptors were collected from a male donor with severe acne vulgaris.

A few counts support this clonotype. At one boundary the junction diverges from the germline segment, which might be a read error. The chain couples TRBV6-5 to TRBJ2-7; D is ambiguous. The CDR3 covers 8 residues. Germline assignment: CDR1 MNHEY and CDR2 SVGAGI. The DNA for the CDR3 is TGTGCCAGCAGTCCCCGGGACTTC. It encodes CASSPRDF.

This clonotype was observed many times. The CDR3 region has the DNA TGCAGTGTGGCGGGACTAGTGGGCCAAGAGACCCAGTACTTC. It yields the protein CSVAGLVGQETQYF. The chain is built from TRBV20-1 and TRBJ2-5; 8 nucleotides agree with TRBD2. Germline values: CDR1 DFQATT, CDR2 SNEGSKA (reference sequence). The V segment lost 7 bases and the J segment 1 base; nucleotides outside the gene matches: 8. The CDR3 has 14 residues.